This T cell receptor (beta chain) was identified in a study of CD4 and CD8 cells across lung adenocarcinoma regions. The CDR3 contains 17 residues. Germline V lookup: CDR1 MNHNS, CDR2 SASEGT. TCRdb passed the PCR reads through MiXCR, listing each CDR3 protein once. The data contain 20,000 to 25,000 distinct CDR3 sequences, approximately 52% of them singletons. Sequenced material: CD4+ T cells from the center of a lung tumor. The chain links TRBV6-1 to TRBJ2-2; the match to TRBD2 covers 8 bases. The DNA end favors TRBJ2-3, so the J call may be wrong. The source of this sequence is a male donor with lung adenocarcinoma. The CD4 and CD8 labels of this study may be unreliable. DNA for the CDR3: TGTGCCAGCAGCCGGAGGGGAGCGGCGGGGGGCACCGGGGCGCAGTATTTT. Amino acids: CASSRRGAAGGTGAQYF.